This passage covers 20 T cell receptor beta chains from one sample sequenced in a study of shared clonotypes between healthy human individuals. The protocol was immunoSEQ multiplex PCR, while the TCRdb copy is restricted to in-frame clones and leaves out a portion. The sample consists of approximately 400,000 clones, around 96% of them appearing once. The sample comprised memory CD8+ T cells sorted from blood. Subset indicated: CD45RO+ cells pooled with CCR7-negative TemRA cells. Receptors were obtained from a man aged 25 to 40 in good health.

This rearrangement joins TRBV28 to TRBJ2-7; 11 bases fit TRBD2. With V trimmed by 5 bases and J by 1 base, 1 base remained unmatched. The CDR3 length is 14 residues. The V gene's germline CDR1 is MDHEN and CDR2 SYDVKM. CDR3 amino acids: CASSTSGSSYEQYF. The CDR3 coding sequence is TGTGCCAGCAGTACTAGCGGGAGTTCCTACGAGCAGTACTTC.

CDR3 nucleotides: TGCGCCAGCAGCCGGGGGACTAGCGGGAGAGAAGGGCAGTTCTTC. This encodes CASSRGTSGREGQFF. The V gene is TRBV4-1, the J gene TRBJ2-1, with 14 bases that match TRBD2. This CDR3 has 15 residues. Trimming cost V 4 bases and J 12 bases; bases outside gene matches: 8. Germline lookup yields CDR1 MGHRA and CDR2 YSYEKL.

CDR3 residues: CASSLGANEQFF. The CDR3, as DNA: TGTGCCAGCAGTTTGGGGGCGAATGAGCAGTTCTTC. This chain links TRBV28 with TRBJ2-1; D is possibly TRBD1 (6 bases). This CDR3 has 12 residues. Germline V gives CDR1 MDHEN, CDR2 SYDVKM. Trimming removed 3 bases from V and 7 bases from J, with 7 bases in between. Combining the CDR3 with reference TRBV28 and TRBJ2-1 gives the whole variable domain DVKVTQSSRYLVKRTGEKVFLECVQDMDHENMFWYRQDPGLGLRLIYFSYDVKMKEKGDIPEGYSVSREKKERFSLILESASTNQTSMYLCASSLGANEQFFGPGTRLTVL.

The rearrangement uses TRBV10-1 and TRBJ2-1; no clear D gene. Germline lookup yields CDR1 WNHNN and CDR2 SYGVQD (reference sequence). The CDR3 sequence is 12 residues long. Trimming took 5 bases from V and 4 from J, leaving 6 bases between them. This CDR3 is CASSYGYNEQFF. The DNA for the CDR3 is TGCGCCAGCAGTTACGGGTACAATGAGCAGTTCTTC.

This clone was found once. The chain couples TRBV28 to TRBJ1-5, with D tentatively TRBD1 (5 bases). Germline V CDR1 and CDR2: MDHEN, SYDVKM. The CDR3 extends over 17 amino acids. V was cut by 6 bases and J by 7 bases, with 25 bases left in between. The CDR3 nucleotides read TGTGCCAGCAGCCATAAGCCCGGGGGGGGTGGCGGGCAGCCCCAGCATTTT. Residues: CASSHKPGGGGGQPQHF.

This chain uses TRBV7-3 with TRBJ2-2, with D tentatively TRBD1 or TRBD2 (6 bases each). Germline CDR1 SGHTA, CDR2 FQGTGA. CDR3 size: 16 residues. Trimming left V 2 bases short and J 3 bases short, with 13 bases between. The CDR3 nucleotides are TGTGCCAGCAGCTTAGGGGGCGGGACCTACACCGGGGAGCTGTTTTTT. This codes for CASSLGGGTYTGELFF.

The CDR3 spells CASKGQGGQPQHF. CDR3 sequence (DNA): TGTGCCAGCAAAGGACAGGGCGGTCAGCCCCAGCATTTT. V gene TRBV6-6 combines with J gene TRBJ1-5, with TRBD1 matching over 8 bases. Trimming removed 7 bases from V and 6 bases from J; junction bases left unmatched: 5. From germline, CDR1 is MNHNY and CDR2 SVGAGI (reference sequence). This CDR3 is 13 amino acids long.

The chain is built from TRBV6-5 and TRBJ2-5; either TRBD1 or TRBD2 may supply D (6 bases each). V lost 8 bases, J lost 0 bases, and 10 bases lay in between. The V gene's germline CDR1 is MNHEY and CDR2 SVGAGI. This CDR3 spans 13 amino acids. In nucleotides, the CDR3 is TGTGCCAGCGGGGGGCGGTACCAAGAGACCCAGTACTTC. This sequence encodes CASGGRYQETQYF.

V and J are TRBV7-9 and TRBJ1-2, with D possibly TRBD1 on 5 matching bases. V was shortened by 5 bases and J by 3 bases, with 16 bases between the two germline ends. Per germline, CDR1 SEHNR and CDR2 FQNEAQ (reference sequence). The CDR3 length is 15 residues. The DNA for the CDR3 is TGTGCCAGCAGCCCTTGGGGGTTAGATGACTATGGCTACACCTTC. Protein sequence: CASSPWGLDDYGYTF.

J is TRBJ2-7 and V is TRBV20-1; D is perhaps TRBD1 (6 bases). CDR1 DFQATT and CDR2 SNEGSKA come from the germline V gene (reference sequence). The CDR3 totals 11 residues. V lost 5 bases to trimming and J lost 2 bases, with 7 bases between them. CDR3 sequence: CSARQAYEQYF. The CDR3, as DNA: TGCAGTGCTCGACAGGCCTACGAGCAGTACTTC.

V usage is TRBV2 and J usage is TRBJ2-3; D possibly uses TRBD1 or TRBD2 (5 bases each). The length of the CDR3 is 16 residues. Germline-derived CDR1 and CDR2 are SNHLY and FYNNEI. V lost 0 bases and J lost 9, with 19 bases in between. The CDR3 sequence: CASSEALGRVGDTQYF. The CDR3 nucleotides are TGTGCCAGCAGTGAAGCATTGGGCAGGGTGGGAGACACGCAGTATTTT.

The rearrangement uses TRBV5-4 and TRBJ2-1; 8 bases fit TRBD2. Germline CDR1 reads SGHNT; CDR2 reads YYREEE (reference sequence). With V trimmed by 5 bases and J by 5 bases, 12 bases remained unmatched. The CDR3 contains 16 residues. The CDR3 spells CASRPGGSGANNEQFF. CDR3 sequence (DNA): TGTGCCAGCAGACCGGGGGGTAGCGGGGCGAACAATGAGCAGTTCTTC.

The V gene is TRBV5-1, the J gene TRBJ2-2; the match to TRBD2 covers 8 bases. The V gene's germline CDR1 is SGHRS and CDR2 YFSETQ. The CDR3 has 16 residues. The V and J ends lost 4 bases and 0 bases, in that order; junction bases with no gene match: 5. CDR3 in amino acids: CASSTSGNANTGELFF. CDR3 bases: TGCGCCAGCAGCACTAGCGGAAACGCGAACACCGGGGAGCTGTTTTTT.

CDR3 nucleotide sequence: TGTGCCAGCAGCCCCACCGATTACAATGAGCAGTTCTTC. It yields the protein CASSPTDYNEQFF. The chain carries TRBV5-4 and TRBJ2-1; no definite D call. Germline V gene sequence: CDR1 SGHNT, CDR2 YYREEE (reference sequence). V lost 4 bases, J lost 4 bases, and 9 bases lay in between. The CDR3 spans 13 residues.

J is TRBJ2-3 and V is TRBV18, with unresolved D. In germline, CDR1 is KGHSH, CDR2 LQKENI. CDR3 size: 11 residues. V dropped 4 bases and J dropped 4 bases, with 3 bases sitting between them. Here the CDR3 reads CASSLSDTQYF. In DNA, the CDR3 is TGTGCCAGCTCACTCTCAGATACGCAGTATTTT.

The chain employs TRBV5-1 and TRBJ2-7, with D maybe TRBD2 (6 bases). V dropped 4 bases and J dropped 8 bases, with 19 bases sitting between them. The germline gives CDR1 SGHRS, CDR2 YFSETQ. The CDR3 totals 14 residues. The CDR3 nucleotides read TGCGCCAGCAGCCAGTCGGGGGTCAGGCCCCAGCAGTACTTC. Protein sequence: CASSQSGVRPQQYF.

The gene calls are TRBV7-9 and TRBJ1-2; no clear D gene. The V gene lost 5 bases and the J gene lost 4 bases, with 17 bases spanning the gap. The CDR3 loop spans 15 amino acids. Germline CDR1 reads SEHNR; CDR2 reads FQNEAQ (reference sequence). CDR3 in DNA: TGTGCCAGCAGCCCCTGGACTCAGCGCGGCTATGGCTACACCTTC. It encodes CASSPWTQRGYGYTF.

The chain combines TRBV2 with TRBJ1-5; TRBD1 is a possible D gene (6 bases). V shed 8 bases and J shed 0 bases, with 20 bases lying between them. Germline V gene data show CDR1 as SNHLY and CDR2 as FYNNEI. The CDR3 is made up of 17 amino acids. In DNA form, the CDR3 reads TGTGCCAGCCGATACGAGGACAGATTTATTAGCAATCAGCCCCAGCATTTT. Residues: CASRYEDRFISNQPQHF.

This chain uses TRBV19 with TRBJ2-1; D unclear. The CDR3 runs 11 residues. The germline V gene encodes CDR1 LNHDA and CDR2 SQIVND (reference sequence). CDR3 sequence (DNA): TGTGTCCGAACTGGCCCCAATGAGCAGTTCTTC. Its translation: CVRTGPNEQFF.

This chain uses TRBV7-8 with TRBJ2-5, with TRBD2 as a possible D gene (6 bases). CDR3 length: 14 amino acids. Trimming cost V 5 bases and J 5 bases, with 15 bases left between them. Germline values: CDR1 SGHVS, CDR2 FQNEAQ. The DNA for the CDR3 is TGTGCCAGCAGCCCCGGGACTCCGGAGGAGACCCAGTACTTC. Translating gives CASSPGTPEETQYF.